The T cell receptor beta chain described here comes from a study of shared clonotypes between healthy human individuals. Study donors comprised healthy, HIV-negative adults devoid of recent acute infection or vaccination. Subsets obtained from CD4+ cells comprised CD45RA+ naive and CD45RA-negative memory cells. Germline V gene data show CDR1 as SGHVS and CDR2 as FNYEAQ. The CDR3 sequence is 13 residues long. The V and J ends lost 9 bases and 4 bases, in that order; junction bases with no gene match: 5. With regard to this clone: Its specificity is unknown.

The protocol was immunoSEQ multiplex PCR, while the TCRdb copy is restricted to in-frame clones and leaves out a portion. The data contain fewer than 400,000 clones, approximately 79% of them singletons. The study, taken as a whole, reports: Several donors shared 4.5% to 6.5% of their naive CD4 clonotypes. Deeper or shallower sequencing was expected to change how clonotypes are shared among donors.

This chain joins TRBV7-6 and TRBJ1-4, with TRBD1 matching over 7 bases. Sequenced material: memory CD4+ T cells sorted from blood. Subset specified: CD45RA-negative fraction. This sequence was found in a young man in good health. CDR3 coding DNA: TGTGCCAGTGCCGGGACAGATAATGAAAAACTGTTTTTT. Protein: CASAGTDNEKLFF.